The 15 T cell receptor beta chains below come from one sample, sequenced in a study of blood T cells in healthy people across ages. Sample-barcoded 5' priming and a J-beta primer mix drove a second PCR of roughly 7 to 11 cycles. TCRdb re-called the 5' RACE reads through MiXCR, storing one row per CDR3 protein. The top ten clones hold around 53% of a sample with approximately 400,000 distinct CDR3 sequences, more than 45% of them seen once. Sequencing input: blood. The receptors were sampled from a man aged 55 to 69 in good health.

The CDR3 spells CASSLATEQYF. Here the CDR3 DNA reads TGTGCCAGCAGTTTAGCGACTGAGCAGTACTTC. This chain uses TRBV6-5 with TRBJ2-7; TRBD2 is a possible D gene (5 bases). This CDR3 spans 11 amino acids. Between the trimmed V and J ends, which lost 4 bases and 7 bases, there was a span of 8 bases. The germline CDR1 and CDR2 sequences are MNHEY and SVGAGI.

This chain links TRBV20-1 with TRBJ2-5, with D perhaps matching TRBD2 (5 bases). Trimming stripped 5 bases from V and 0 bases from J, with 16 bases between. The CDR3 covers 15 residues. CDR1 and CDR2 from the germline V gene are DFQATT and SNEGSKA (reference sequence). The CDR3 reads CSAAPLRGYQETQYF. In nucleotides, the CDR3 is TGCAGTGCTGCCCCCCTTCGAGGGTACCAAGAGACCCAGTACTTC.

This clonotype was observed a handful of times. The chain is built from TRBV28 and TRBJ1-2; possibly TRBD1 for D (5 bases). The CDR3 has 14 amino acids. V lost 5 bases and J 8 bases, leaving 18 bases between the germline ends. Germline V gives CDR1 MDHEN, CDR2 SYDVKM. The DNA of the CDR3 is TGTGCCAGCAGTCCGTTCAGGGCTCTTGGCGGCTACACCTTC. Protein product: CASSPFRALGGYTF.

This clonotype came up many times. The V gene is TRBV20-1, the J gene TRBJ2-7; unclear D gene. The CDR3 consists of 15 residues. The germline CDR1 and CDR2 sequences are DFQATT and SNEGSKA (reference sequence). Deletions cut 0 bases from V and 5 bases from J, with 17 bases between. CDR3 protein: CSARDGQRTFDEQYF. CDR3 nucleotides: TGCAGTGCTAGAGATGGGCAGCGCACATTCGACGAGCAGTACTTC.

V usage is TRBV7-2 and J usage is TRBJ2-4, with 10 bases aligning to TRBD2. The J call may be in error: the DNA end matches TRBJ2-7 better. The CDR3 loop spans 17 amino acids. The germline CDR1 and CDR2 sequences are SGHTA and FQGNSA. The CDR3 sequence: CASSLIPSGSISYEQYF. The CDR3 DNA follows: TGTGCCAGCAGCTTAATCCCTAGCGGGAGTATTAGCTACGAGCAGTACTTC.

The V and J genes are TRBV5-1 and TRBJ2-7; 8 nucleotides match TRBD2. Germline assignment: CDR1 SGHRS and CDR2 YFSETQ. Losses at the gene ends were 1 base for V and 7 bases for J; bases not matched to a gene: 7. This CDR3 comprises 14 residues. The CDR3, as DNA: TGCGCCAGCAGCTTGTCGACTAGCGCCAATGAGCAGTACTTC. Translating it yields CASSLSTSANEQYF.

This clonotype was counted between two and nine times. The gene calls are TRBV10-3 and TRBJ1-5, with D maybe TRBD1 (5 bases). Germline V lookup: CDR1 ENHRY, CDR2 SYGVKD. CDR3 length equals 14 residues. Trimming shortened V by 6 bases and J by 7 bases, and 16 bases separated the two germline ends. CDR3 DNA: TGTGCCATCAGCAACGGACACCTCGGGCAGCCCCAGCATTTT. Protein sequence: CAISNGHLGQPQHF.

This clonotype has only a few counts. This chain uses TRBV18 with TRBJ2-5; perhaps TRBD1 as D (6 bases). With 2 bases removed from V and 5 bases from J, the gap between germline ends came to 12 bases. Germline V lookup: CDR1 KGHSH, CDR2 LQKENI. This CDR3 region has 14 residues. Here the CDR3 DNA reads TGTGCCAGCTCACCAGGGGGCAGTCCGGAGACCCAGTACTTC. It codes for CASSPGGSPETQYF.

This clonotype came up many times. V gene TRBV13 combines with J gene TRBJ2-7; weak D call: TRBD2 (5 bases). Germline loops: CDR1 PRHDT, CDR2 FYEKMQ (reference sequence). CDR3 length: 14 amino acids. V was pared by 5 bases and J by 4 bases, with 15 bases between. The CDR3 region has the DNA TGTGCCAGCAGCCCCTGGAGGCAGACTTACGAGCAGTACTTC. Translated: CASSPWRQTYEQYF.

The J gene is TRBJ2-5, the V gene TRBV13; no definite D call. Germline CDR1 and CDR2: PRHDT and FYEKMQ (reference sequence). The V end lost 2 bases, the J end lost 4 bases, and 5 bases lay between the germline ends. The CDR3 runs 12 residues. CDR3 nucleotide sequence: TGTGCCAGCAGCTTAATGGGAGAGACCCAGTACTTC. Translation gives CASSLMGETQYF.

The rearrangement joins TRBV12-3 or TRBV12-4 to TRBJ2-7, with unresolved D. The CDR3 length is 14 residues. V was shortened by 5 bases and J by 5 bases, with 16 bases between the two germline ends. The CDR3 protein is CASSLRLDPHEQYF. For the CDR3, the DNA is TGTGCCAGCAGTCTGCGACTGGACCCCCACGAGCAGTACTTC.

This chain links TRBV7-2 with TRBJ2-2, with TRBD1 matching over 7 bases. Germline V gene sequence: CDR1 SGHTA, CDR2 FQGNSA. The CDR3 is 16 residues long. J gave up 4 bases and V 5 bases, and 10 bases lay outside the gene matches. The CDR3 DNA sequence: TGTGCCAGCAGCAAGGACCCGGGACAGTTCACCGGGGAGCTGTTTTTT. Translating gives CASSKDPGQFTGELFF.

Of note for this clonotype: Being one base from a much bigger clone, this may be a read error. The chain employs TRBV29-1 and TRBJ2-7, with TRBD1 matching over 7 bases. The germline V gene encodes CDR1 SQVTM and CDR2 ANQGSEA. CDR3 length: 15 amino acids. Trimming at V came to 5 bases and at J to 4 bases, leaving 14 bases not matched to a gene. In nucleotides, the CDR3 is TGCAGCGTTCTCAAAGTACAGGGGATCAGGTACGAGCAGTACTTC. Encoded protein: CSVLKVQGIRYEQYF.

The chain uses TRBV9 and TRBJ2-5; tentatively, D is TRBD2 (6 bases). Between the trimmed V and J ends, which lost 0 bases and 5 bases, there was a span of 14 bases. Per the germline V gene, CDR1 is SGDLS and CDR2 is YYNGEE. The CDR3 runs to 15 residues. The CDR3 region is CASSVEGTGVETQYF. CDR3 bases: TGTGCCAGCAGCGTAGAGGGCACGGGGGTGGAGACCCAGTACTTC.

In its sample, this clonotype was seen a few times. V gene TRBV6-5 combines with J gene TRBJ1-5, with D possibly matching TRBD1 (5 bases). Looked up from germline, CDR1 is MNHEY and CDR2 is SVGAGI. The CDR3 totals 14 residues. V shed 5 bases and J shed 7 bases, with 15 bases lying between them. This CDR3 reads CASSKSRVAQPQHF. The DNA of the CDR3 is TGTGCCAGCAGTAAATCCAGGGTCGCACAGCCCCAGCATTTT.